One T cell receptor beta chain is described in this entry. Only in-frame clones appear in the TCRdb table, and some are missing; sequencing was by immunoSEQ multiplex PCR. The sample has some 260,000 clones, over 75% seen once. V dropped 9 bases and J dropped 1 base, with 14 bases sitting between them. The CDR3 contains 14 residues. From germline, CDR1 is LNHDA and CDR2 SQIVND (reference sequence). This specimen comes from a study of blood T cell repertoires in COVID-19. The chain carries TRBV19 and TRBJ2-3; possible D gene TRBD1, 5 bases. The sequence was obtained from a woman aged 35 to 49 who had recovered from COVID-19. The specimen was peripheral blood. Here the CDR3 reads CASSPQGGTDTQYF. In nucleotides, the CDR3 is TGTGCCAGCTCCCCTCAAGGGGGCACAGATACGCAGTATTTT.